This T cell receptor (beta chain) was retrieved from a study of blood T cells in healthy people across ages. This clonotype was observed a few times. Through a sample-barcoded 5' primer and a J-beta primer mix, a second PCR was run for roughly 7 to 12 cycles. TCRdb passed the 5' RACE reads through MiXCR, listing each CDR3 protein once. The sample has about 1,400,000 distinct CDR3 sequences, about 40% seen once. Deletions cut 1 base from V and 2 bases from J, with 21 bases between. CDR1 and CDR2 (germline): MGHRA, YSYEKL. This CDR3 contains 18 residues. Sequencing was carried out using blood. The clonotype originates from a woman aged 18 to 35 in good health. The genes are TRBV4-1 and TRBJ2-7; unclear D gene. CDR3 sequence: CASSQGPYTSSKTYEQYF. In DNA, the CDR3 is TGCGCCAGCAGCCAAGGTCCCTACACATCCTCTAAAACCTACGAGCAGTACTTC.